Below are 9 T cell receptor beta chains sequenced from a single sample in a study of blood T cell repertoires in COVID-19. Generated by immunoSEQ multiplex PCR, the TCRdb table keeps only in-frame clones and is missing some. Of more than 300,000 clones listed, under 90% are singletons. What was sequenced was PBMCs or T cells enriched from blood (not recorded which). The receptor source for this set is a man younger than 40 who had recovered from COVID-19.

This CDR3 reads CATSDQPGQEAFF. CDR3 sequence (DNA): TGTGCCACCAGTGACCAGCCGGGACAGGAAGCTTTCTTT. V gene TRBV24-1 combines with J gene TRBJ1-1; 7 bases are a match to TRBD1. The junction had 6 bases not matched to a gene; V was cut back by 4 bases and J by 8 bases. The CDR3 consists of 13 residues. Germline CDR1 is KGHDR and CDR2 is SFDVKD.

The chain has TRBV3-1 (or the pseudogene TRBV3-2) and TRBJ1-1, with 8 bases identical to TRBD1. The germline V gene has CDR1 LGHDT and CDR2 YNNKEL (reference sequence). This CDR3 comprises 13 residues. J lost 6 bases, V lost 4 bases, and 4 bases had no gene match. The CDR3 loop reads CASSLDRGAEAFF. The DNA for the CDR3 is TGTGCCAGCAGCCTCGACAGGGGTGCTGAAGCTTTCTTT.

The rearrangement uses TRBV10-1 and TRBJ2-3, with 9 bases aligning to TRBD2. V lost 4 bases, J lost 1 base, and 0 bases stayed unmatched. The length of the CDR3 is 14 residues. CDR1 is WNHNN, CDR2 SYGVQD, per germline (reference sequence). The CDR3 nucleotides read TGCGCCAGCAGTGGGACTAGCGGCACAGATACGCAGTATTTT. Protein sequence: CASSGTSGTDTQYF.

This clone was picked up one time. J is TRBJ2-1 and V is TRBV24-1, with D tentatively TRBD2 (6 bases). The V gene lost 7 bases and the J gene lost 0 bases, with 27 bases spanning the gap. The CDR3 runs 20 residues. CDR1 is KGHDR, CDR2 SFDVKD, per germline. The CDR3 reads CATRTPKRAGGESSYNEQFF. CDR3 nucleotides: TGTGCCACCAGGACTCCTAAGCGGGCTGGCGGGGAGAGCTCCTACAATGAGCAGTTCTTC.

The rearrangement joins TRBV24-1 to TRBJ2-1, with a tentative D call TRBD2 (5 bases). Per germline, CDR1 KGHDR and CDR2 SFDVKD. V lost 3 bases, J lost 7 bases, and 15 bases lay in between. This CDR3 has 15 amino acids. CDR3 amino acids: CATSDNGLPGNEQFF. DNA of the CDR3: TGTGCCACCAGTGATAACGGACTGCCTGGAAATGAGCAGTTCTTC.

The chain couples TRBV19 to TRBJ2-7, with TRBD2 identical over 8 bases. The length of the CDR3 is 15 residues. Losses at the gene ends were 3 bases for V and 3 bases for J; bases not matched to a gene: 7. From germline, CDR1 is LNHDA and CDR2 SQIVND (reference sequence). CDR3 bases: TGTGCCAGTAGTATGAGTAGCGGGACCCTCTACGAGCAGTACTTC. Its translation: CASSMSSGTLYEQYF.

The chain uses TRBV10-2 and TRBJ2-7; tentative D call: TRBD2 (6 bases). CDR3 size: 13 residues. The germline V gene has CDR1 WSHSY and CDR2 SAAADI. V was shortened by 7 bases and J by 2 bases, with 12 bases between the two germline ends. CDR3: CASTGRETYEQYF. The CDR3 nucleotides read TGCGCCAGCACAGGACGGGAGACCTACGAGCAGTACTTC.

The V and J genes are TRBV5-1 and TRBJ1-5; D may be TRBD1 (5 bases). Germline V gene sequence: CDR1 SGHRS, CDR2 YFSETQ. Deletions cut 3 bases from V and 6 bases from J, with 13 bases between. The CDR3 is 14 residues long. The CDR3 DNA follows: TGCGCCAGCAGCTCGCAGGGAGCGGGTCAGCCCCAGCATTTT. Encoded protein: CASSSQGAGQPQHF.

This chain uses TRBV5-1 with TRBJ1-4; 7 bases line up with TRBD1. Germline V gene lookup returns CDR1 SGHRS and CDR2 YFSETQ. The ends lost 3 bases at V and 1 base at J; junction bases unmatched: 6. The CDR3 covers 16 residues. The CDR3 DNA reads as TGCGCCAGCAGCTGGTCGACAGGGTTAACTAATGAAAAACTGTTTTTT. This sequence encodes CASSWSTGLTNEKLFF.